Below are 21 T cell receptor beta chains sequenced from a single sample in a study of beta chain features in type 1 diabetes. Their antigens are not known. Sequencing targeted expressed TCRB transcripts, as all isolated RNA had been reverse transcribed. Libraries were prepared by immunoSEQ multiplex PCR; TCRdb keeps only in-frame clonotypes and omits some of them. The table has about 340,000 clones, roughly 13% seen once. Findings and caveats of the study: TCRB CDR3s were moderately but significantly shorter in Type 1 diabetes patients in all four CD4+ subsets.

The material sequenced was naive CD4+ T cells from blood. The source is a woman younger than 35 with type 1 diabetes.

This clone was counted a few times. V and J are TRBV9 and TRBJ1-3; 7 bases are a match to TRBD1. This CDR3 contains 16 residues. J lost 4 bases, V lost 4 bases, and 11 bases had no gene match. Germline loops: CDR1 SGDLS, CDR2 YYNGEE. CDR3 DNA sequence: TGTGCCAGCAGCCCTCAATTTCAGGGGGTCGGAAACACCATATATTTT. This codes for CASSPQFQGVGNTIYF.

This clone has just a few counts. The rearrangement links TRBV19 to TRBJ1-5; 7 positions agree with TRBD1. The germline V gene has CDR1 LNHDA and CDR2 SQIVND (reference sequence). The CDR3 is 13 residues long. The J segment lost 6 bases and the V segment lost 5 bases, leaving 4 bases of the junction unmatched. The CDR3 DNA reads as TGTGCCAGTAGTCGGGACAGAACTCAGCCCCAGCATTTT. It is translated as CASSRDRTQPQHF.

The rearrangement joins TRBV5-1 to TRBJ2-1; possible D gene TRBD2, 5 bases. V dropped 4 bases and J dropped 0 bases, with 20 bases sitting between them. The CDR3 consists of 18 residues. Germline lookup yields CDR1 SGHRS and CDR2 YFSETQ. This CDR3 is CASSPATDSKSSYNEQFF. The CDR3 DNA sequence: TGCGCCAGCAGCCCGGCAACGGACTCCAAAAGCTCCTACAATGAGCAGTTCTTC.

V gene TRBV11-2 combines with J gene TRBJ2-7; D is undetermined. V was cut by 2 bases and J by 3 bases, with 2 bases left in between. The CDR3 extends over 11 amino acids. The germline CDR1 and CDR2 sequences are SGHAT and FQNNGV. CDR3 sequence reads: CASSLRYEQYF. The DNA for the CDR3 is TGTGCCAGCAGCTTACGCTACGAGCAGTACTTC.

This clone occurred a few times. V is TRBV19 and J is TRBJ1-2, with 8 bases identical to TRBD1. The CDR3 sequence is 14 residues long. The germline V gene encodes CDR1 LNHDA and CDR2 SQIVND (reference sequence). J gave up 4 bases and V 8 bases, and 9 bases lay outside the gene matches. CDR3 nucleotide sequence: TGTGCCAGTCGATCGGGACAGGCAATCTATGGCTACACCTTC. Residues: CASRSGQAIYGYTF.

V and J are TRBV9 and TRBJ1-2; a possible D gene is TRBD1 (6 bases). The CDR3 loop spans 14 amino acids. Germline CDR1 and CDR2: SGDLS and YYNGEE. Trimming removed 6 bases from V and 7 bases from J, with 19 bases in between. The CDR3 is CASTGATRWSGYTF. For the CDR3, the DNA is TGTGCCAGCACAGGGGCGACAAGGTGGAGTGGCTACACCTTC.

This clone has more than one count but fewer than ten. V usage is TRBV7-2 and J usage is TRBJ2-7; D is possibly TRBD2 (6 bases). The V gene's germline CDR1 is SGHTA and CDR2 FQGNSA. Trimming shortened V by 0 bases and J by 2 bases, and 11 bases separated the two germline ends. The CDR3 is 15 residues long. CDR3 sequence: CASSLAGTETYEQYF. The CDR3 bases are TGTGCCAGCAGCTTAGCCGGGACTGAGACCTACGAGCAGTACTTC. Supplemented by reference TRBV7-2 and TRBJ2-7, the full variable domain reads GAGVSQSPSNKVTEKGKDVELRCDPISGHTALYWYRQSLGQGLEFLIYFQGNSAPDKSGLPSDRFSAERTGGSVSTLTIQRTQQEDSAVYLCASSLAGTETYEQYFGPGTRLTVT.

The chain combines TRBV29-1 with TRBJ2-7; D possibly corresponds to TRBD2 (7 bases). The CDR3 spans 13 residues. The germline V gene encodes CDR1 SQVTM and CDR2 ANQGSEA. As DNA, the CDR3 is TGCAGTATAGGGGGGGGCGCGGACTACGAGCAGTACTTC. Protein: CSIGGGADYEQYF.

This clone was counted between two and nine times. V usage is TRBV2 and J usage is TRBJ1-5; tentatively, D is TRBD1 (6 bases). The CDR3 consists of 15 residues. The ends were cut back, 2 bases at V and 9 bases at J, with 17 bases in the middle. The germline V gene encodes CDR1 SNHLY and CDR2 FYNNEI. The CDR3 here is CASSEFITGMAPQHF. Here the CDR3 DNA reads TGTGCCAGCAGTGAATTTATTACAGGGATGGCGCCCCAGCATTTT.

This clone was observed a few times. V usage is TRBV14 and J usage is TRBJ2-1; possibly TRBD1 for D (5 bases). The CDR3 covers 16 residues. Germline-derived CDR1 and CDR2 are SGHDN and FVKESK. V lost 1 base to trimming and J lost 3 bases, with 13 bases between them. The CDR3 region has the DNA TGTGCCAGCAGCCAAGTTGTAGGGGTGGACTACAATGAGCAGTTCTTC. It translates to CASSQVVGVDYNEQFF. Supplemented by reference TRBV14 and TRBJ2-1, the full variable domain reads EAGVTQFPSHSVIEKGQTVTLRCDPISGHDNLYWYRRVMGKEIKFLLHFVKESKQDESGMPNNRFLAERTGGTYSTLKVQPAELEDSGVYFCASSQVVGVDYNEQFFGPGTRLTVL.

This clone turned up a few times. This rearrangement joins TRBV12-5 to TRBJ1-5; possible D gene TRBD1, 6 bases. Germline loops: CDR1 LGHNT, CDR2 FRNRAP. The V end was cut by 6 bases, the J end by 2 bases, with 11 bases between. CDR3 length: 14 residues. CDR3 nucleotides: TGTGCTAGTGGCAACTCAGGGGGCAATCAGCCCCAGCATTTT. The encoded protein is CASGNSGGNQPQHF. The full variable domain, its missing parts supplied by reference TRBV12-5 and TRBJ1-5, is DARVTQTPRHKVTEMGQEVTMRCQPILGHNTVFWYRQTMMQGLELLAYFRNRAPLDDSGMPKDRFSAEMPDATLATLKIQPSEPRDSAVYFCASGNSGGNQPQHFGDGTRLSIL.

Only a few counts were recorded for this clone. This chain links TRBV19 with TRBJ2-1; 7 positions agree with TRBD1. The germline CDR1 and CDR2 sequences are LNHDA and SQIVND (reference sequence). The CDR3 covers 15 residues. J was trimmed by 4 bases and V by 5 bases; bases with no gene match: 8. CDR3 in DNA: TGTGCCAGTAGTCCCAGACAGGGCCTTTACAATGAGCAGTTCTTC. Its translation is CASSPRQGLYNEQFF.

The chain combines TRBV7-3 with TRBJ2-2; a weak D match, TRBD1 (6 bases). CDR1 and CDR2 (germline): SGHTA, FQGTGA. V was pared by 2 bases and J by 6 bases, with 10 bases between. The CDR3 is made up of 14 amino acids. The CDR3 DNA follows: TGTGCCAGCAGCTTAGCCCCAGGGGCCGGGGAGCTGTTTTTT. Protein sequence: CASSLAPGAGELFF.

Here the CDR3 reads CASRPTGSSYNEQFF. Here the CDR3 DNA reads TGTGCCAGCAGACCGACAGGGAGCTCCTACAATGAGCAGTTCTTC. The chain links TRBV5-6 to TRBJ2-1; 7 bases are a match to TRBD1. CDR3 size: 15 residues. Germline V CDR1 and CDR2: SGHDT, YYEEEE. V shed 5 bases, J shed 0 bases, and the junction held 5 bases outside the gene matches.

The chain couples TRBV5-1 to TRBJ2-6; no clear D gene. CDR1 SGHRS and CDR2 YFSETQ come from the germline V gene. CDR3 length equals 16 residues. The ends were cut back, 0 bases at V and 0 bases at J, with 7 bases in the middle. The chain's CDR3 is CASSLGSHSGANVLTF. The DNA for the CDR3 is TGCGCCAGCAGCTTGGGTAGCCACTCTGGGGCCAACGTCCTGACTTTC.

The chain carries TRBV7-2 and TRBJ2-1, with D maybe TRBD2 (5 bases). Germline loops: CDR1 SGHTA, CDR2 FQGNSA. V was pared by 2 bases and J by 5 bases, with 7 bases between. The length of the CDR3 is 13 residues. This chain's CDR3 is CASSLKRNNEQFF. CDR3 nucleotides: TGTGCCAGCAGCTTAAAGCGGAACAATGAGCAGTTCTTC.

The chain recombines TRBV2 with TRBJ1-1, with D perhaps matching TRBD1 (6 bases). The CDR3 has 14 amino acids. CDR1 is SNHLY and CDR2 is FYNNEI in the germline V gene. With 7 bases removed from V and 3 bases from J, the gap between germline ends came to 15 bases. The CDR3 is CASTLDQGYTEAFF. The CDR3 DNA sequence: TGTGCCAGCACCCTAGACCAGGGGTACACTGAAGCTTTCTTT.

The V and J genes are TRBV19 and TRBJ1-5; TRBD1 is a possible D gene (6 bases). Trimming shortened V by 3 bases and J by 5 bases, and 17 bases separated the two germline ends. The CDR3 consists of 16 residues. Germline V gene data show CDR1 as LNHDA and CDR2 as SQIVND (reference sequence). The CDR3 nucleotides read TGTGCCAGTAGTATGGCAGGGCAGGGGTTGGATCAGCCCCAGCATTTT. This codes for CASSMAGQGLDQPQHF.

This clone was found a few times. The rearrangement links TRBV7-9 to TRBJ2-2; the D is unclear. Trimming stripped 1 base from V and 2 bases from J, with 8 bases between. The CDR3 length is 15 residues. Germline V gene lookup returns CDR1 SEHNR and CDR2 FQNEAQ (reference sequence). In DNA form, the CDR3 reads TGTGCCAGCAGCTTAGGTGGCGGAAACACCGGGGAGCTGTTTTTT. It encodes CASSLGGGNTGELFF.

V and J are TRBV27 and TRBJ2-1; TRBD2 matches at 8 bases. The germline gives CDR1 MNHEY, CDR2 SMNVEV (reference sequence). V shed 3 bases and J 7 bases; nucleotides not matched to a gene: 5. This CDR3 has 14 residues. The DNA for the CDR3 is TGTGCCAGCAGTTTTAGACCGGGGGGGAATGAGCAGTTCTTC. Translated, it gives CASSFRPGGNEQFF.

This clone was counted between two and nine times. CDR3 nucleotide sequence: TGTGCCAGCAGGCGAGGAAGCGGGAGAGGCTACGAGCAGTACTTC. This codes for CASRRGSGRGYEQYF. The chain couples TRBV2 to TRBJ2-7; TRBD2 matches 8 bases. The CDR3 is made up of 15 amino acids. Losses at the gene ends were 6 bases for V and 3 bases for J; bases not matched to a gene: 10. CDR1 is SNHLY and CDR2 is FYNNEI in the germline V gene.